This TCR beta chain was found in a study of T cells in Graves' hyperthyroidism and ophthalmopathy. There are many counts of this clonotype. Amplification yielded TCR beta CDR3 regions, with RNA transcripts as the source. The HTBI primer set was used in a first-round RT-PCR of the TCR CDR3. From the multiplex PCR reads, TCRdb called clonotypes with MiXCR, one entry per CDR3 protein. The table includes around 250,000 distinct CDR3 sequences, more than 12% detected once. The CDR3 is 18 amino acids. V was trimmed by 1 base and J by 4 bases, leaving 23 bases between them. The germline V gene has CDR1 DFQATT and CDR2 SNEGSKA (reference sequence).

This sequence originates from a woman in her thirties or forties with Graves' hyperthyroidism that later progressed to Graves' ophthalmopathy. Sequencing was carried out using blood. The V gene is TRBV20-1, the J gene TRBJ2-1, with D tentatively TRBD2 (6 bases). CDR3 nucleotide sequence: TGCAGTGCTAGAGGTTCCGGTGGGGGGATGGGAACTTACAATGAGCAGTTCTTC. This sequence encodes CSARGSGGGMGTYNEQFF.